This T cell receptor (beta chain) was obtained from a study of T-cell memory formation after mild COVID-19. Looking at the study overall: There were largely donor-specific TCR clusters. Notes on the study in general: There was a balanced CD4/CD8 profile in clones contracting day 15 to 85, and later expanders leaned CD4+. Among clones peaking at day 37 in the second wave, SARS-CoV-2 specificity remained unconfirmed.

After 5'RACE with constant-segment primers, TCR alpha and TCR beta cDNA libraries carrying sample barcodes and UMIs were obtained. One entry per CDR3 protein, called by TCRdb with MiXCR from the 5' RACE reads. There are roughly 200,000 distinct CDR3 sequences in the sample; approximately 16% occur only once, and 2% to 2.5% lies in the top ten. Per the germline V gene, CDR1 is MGHRA and CDR2 is YSYEKL. The CDR3 extends over 13 amino acids. This clonotype was observed a few times. Its target is not known. The germline gene is not matched at one end of the junction; a read error may be the cause. This TCR came from an adult woman who had mild COVID-19 (a few samples of this study predate the infection). Cell type and time point are not known. The chain recombines TRBV4-1 with TRBJ2-3; TRBD2 matches 10 bases. Source material: PBMCs or a T cell subset sorted from them (not recorded which). CDR3 coding DNA: TGCGCCAGCAGCCAAGGACTAGCGGGCGGCCGCATTTTT. It encodes CASSQGLAGGRIF.